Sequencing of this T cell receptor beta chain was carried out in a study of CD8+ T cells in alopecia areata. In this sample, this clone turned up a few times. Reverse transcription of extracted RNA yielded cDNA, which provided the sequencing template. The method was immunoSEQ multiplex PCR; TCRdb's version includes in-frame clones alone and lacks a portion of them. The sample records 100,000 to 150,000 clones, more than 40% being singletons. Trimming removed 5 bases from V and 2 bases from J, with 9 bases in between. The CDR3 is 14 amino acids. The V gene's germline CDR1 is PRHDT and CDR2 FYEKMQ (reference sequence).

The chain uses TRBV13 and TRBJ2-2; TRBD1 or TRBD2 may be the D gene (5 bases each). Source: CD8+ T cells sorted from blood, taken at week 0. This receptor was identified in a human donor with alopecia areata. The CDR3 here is CASSEGRNTGELFF. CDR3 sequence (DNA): TGTGCCAGCAGCGAGGGACGAAACACCGGGGAGCTGTTTTTT.